Listed below are T cell receptor beta chains from one sample, sequenced in a study of memory CD4+ T cells and cytomegalovirus serostatus. Sequencing used immunoSEQ multiplex PCR; TCRdb keeps in-frame clones, though not all of them. The sample records about 57,000 clones, 65% to 80% being singletons. The material sequenced was memory CD4+ T cells from blood. These receptors were taken from an adult in good health and CMV-seronegative. Each CDR3 is given with its conserved first and last residue. D genes are given only for firm matches. The size field is filled for only some rows; it gives once, few, many or a size class.

>TRBV5-1|once|TRBJ2-3|.
CASSLAPGSEDTQYF
TGCGCCAGCAGCTTGGCCCCCGGGAGTGAAGATACGCAGTATTTT
>TRBV18|.|TRBJ2-7|.
CASSPPGGVLIYEQYF
TGTGCCAGCTCACCTCCTGGGGGTGTACTCATCTACGAGCAGTACTTC
>TRBV14|.|TRBJ2-3|.
CASSLVGRGARDTQYF
TGTGCCAGCAGCCTAGTGGGTCGGGGGGCCAGGGATACGCAGTATTTT
>TRBV5-1|.|TRBJ2-3|.
CASSRTPATDTQYF
TGCGCCAGCAGTCGGACCCCTGCCACAGATACGCAGTATTTT
>TRBV2|.|TRBJ2-1|TRBD2
CASTPGGRAVTEQFF
TGTGCCAGCACCCCCGGCGGGAGGGCCGTTACTGAGCAGTTCTTC
>TRBV5-1|many|TRBJ1-3|.
CASSLVGSNTIYF
TGCGCCAGCAGCTTGGTAGGGTCAAACACCATATATTTT
>TRBV10-3|few|TRBJ2-1|.
CAITGAPYNEQFF
TGTGCCATCACAGGGGCCCCTTACAATGAGCAGTTCTTC
>TRBV6-6|.|TRBJ1-3|.
CASGGMQLSGNTIYF
TGTGCCAGCGGAGGGATGCAGCTCTCTGGAAACACCATATATTTT
>TRBV28|.|TRBJ2-1|TRBD1
CASSLSALSYDRDYNEQFF
TGTGCCAGCAGTTTATCGGCCCTATCGTATGACAGGGATTACAATGAGCAGTTCTTC
>TRBV9|few|TRBJ2-1|TRBD2
CASTLGTSGSNEQFF
TGTGCCAGCACACTCGGGACTAGCGGGAGTAATGAGCAGTTCTTC